This TCR beta chain derives from a study of metastatic and nonmetastatic thyroid tumors. Study-level background: Repertoires of blood and of tissue (tumor or nodule) from malignant and benign thyroid patients were compared.

TCRdb reprocessed the PCR reads via MiXCR. The sample carries 15,000 to 18,000 clones, around 25% recorded once. This clone was counted once. CDR3 length: 17 amino acids. From germline, CDR1 is DFQATT and CDR2 SNEGSKA (reference sequence). V was pared by 0 bases and J by 1 base, with 18 bases between. No treatment had been given to any patient before thyroid surgery. The clonotype was recovered from a female donor with papillary thyroid cancer or a benign thyroid nodule (not recorded which). Some clones in this sample may be carry-over from other donors' samples. J is TRBJ1-2 and V is TRBV20-1, with D maybe TRBD1 (6 bases). Source material: tumor tissue. Here the CDR3 reads CSARDEGRQESNYGYTF. Here the CDR3 DNA reads TGCAGTGCTAGAGATGAAGGGCGACAGGAGAGTAACTATGGCTACACCTTC.